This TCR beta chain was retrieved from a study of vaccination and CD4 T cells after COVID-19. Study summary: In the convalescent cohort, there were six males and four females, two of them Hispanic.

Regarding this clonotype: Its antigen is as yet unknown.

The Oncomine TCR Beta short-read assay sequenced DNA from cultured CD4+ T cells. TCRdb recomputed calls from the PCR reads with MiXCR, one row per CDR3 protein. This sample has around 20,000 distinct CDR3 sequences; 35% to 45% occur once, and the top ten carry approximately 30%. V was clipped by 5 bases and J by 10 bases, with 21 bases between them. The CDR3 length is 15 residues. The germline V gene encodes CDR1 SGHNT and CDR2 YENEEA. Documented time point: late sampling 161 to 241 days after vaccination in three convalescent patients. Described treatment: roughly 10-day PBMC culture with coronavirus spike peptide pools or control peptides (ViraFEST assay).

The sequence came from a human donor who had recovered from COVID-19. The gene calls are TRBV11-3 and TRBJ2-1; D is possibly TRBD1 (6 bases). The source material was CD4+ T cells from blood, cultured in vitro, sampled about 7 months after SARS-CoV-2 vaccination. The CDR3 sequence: CASSLGQISSEEQFF. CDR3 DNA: TGTGCCAGCAGCCTCGGACAGATCTCCTCTGAGGAGCAGTTCTTC.